This is a list of T cell receptor beta chains from one sample in a study of identical twins. MiXCR, applied by TCRdb to the 5' RACE reads, yields one record per CDR3 protein. In the table there are 1.5 million or so distinct CDR3 sequences, roughly 35% of which are singletons. The sequenced material came from cord blood. The receptors come from a newborn girl in good health. CDR3s include the opening cysteine and the closing phenylalanine or tryptophan. A D gene is named only where the DNA matches it firmly. Clone size is stated in some rows and not others, as once, few, many or a class when expanded.

NA TRBJ2-3 TRBD2 TRBV18 TGTGCCAGCTCACTGCGCTCAGTGGCTAGCGGGAGGTATACGCAGTATTTT CASSLRSVASGRYTQYF
NA TRBJ2-7 TRBD1 TRBV28 TGTGCCGCAAAGGACAGGGCCTCCTACGAGCAGTACTTC CAAKDRASYEQYF
NA TRBJ2-2 NA TRBV12-3/TRBV12-4 TGTGCCAGCAGACCTAGGGTCACCGGGGAGCTGTTTTTT CASRPRVTGELFF
NA TRBJ1-2 NA TRBV7-9 TGTGCCAGCAGCTTATTCAGGGTTGCTAACTATGGCTACACCTTC CASSLFRVANYGYTF
NA TRBJ2-6 TRBD2 TRBV9 TGTGCCAGCAGCGTAGGTTCGAGCGGGAGGGTCTCTGGGGCCAACGTCCTGACTTTC CASSVGSSGRVSGANVLTF
few TRBJ2-5 NA TRBV21-1 TGTGCCAGCAGCAAAGCCCCTAAAGAGACCCAGTACTTC CASSKAPKETQYF
NA TRBJ2-1 NA TRBV4-1 TGCGCCAGCAGCCTGTTAGGGCTAGCGGCCCAGGGGAATGAGCAGTTCTTC CASSLLGLAAQGNEQFF
NA TRBJ1-1 TRBD1 TRBV13 TGTGCCAGCAGCGCTTATGCCGGACAGGTCAACACTGAAGCTTTCTTT CASSAYAGQVNTEAFF
many TRBJ2-3 NA TRBV7-7 TGTGCTAGCAGCTCCCAGGTGGGCAGCACAGATACGCAGTATTTT CASSSQVGSTDTQYF
NA TRBJ2-5 NA TRBV29-1 TGCAGCGCTGTTCTTCAGGGACAAGAGACCCAGTACTTC CSAVLQGQETQYF